These 10 T cell receptor beta chains were all obtained from the same sample, sequenced in a study of blood T cell repertoires in COVID-19. Clones were sequenced by immunoSEQ multiplex PCR, and TCRdb holds only the in-frame ones, with some missing. This sample yields around 150,000 clones, of which around 81% are seen a single time; approximately 8.7% belongs to the top ten. The material sequenced was peripheral blood. Receptors originate from a woman in her fifties or sixties with active or convalescent COVID-19.

The chain links TRBV19 to TRBJ2-5; 10 bases fit TRBD1. The CDR3 contains 16 residues. Germline loops: CDR1 LNHDA, CDR2 SQIVND (reference sequence). After removal of 6 bases from V and 5 bases from J, the junction contained 12 bases not matched to a gene. The CDR3, as DNA: TGTGCCAGTAGCCGTCCAATGACAGGGGGCTTGGAGACCCAGTACTTC. It yields the protein CASSRPMTGGLETQYF.

In DNA, the CDR3 is TGTGCCAGCAGCCCCGGACTAGCGGGTAAGCCCGGGAATGAGCAGTTCTTC. It translates to CASSPGLAGKPGNEQFF. The chain recombines TRBV11-3 with TRBJ2-1; 11 bases match TRBD2. Trimming took 5 bases from V and 7 from J; bases not matched to a gene: 13. Germline CDR1 and CDR2: SGHNT and YENEEA. The CDR3 loop spans 17 amino acids.

V gene TRBV5-4 combines with J gene TRBJ2-3; no firm D call. V gave up 4 bases and J gave up 4 bases, with 10 bases separating them. CDR3 size: 13 residues. Germline V CDR1 and CDR2: SGHNT, YYREEE (reference sequence). This CDR3 reads CASSLQYSDTQYF. CDR3 nucleotide sequence: TGTGCCAGCAGCCTACAGTACTCAGATACGCAGTATTTT.

The chain is built from TRBV28 and TRBJ1-5; D is perhaps TRBD1 (5 bases). CDR1 is MDHEN, CDR2 SYDVKM, per germline. The CDR3 runs to 14 residues. Trimming left V 2 bases short and J 9 bases short, with 14 bases between. CDR3 residues: CASSLLQGTTPQHF. The DNA for the CDR3 is TGTGCCAGCAGTTTACTCCAGGGTACCACGCCCCAGCATTTT.

V usage is TRBV5-5 and J usage is TRBJ2-3, with 8 bases matching TRBD2. The CDR3 spans 17 residues. CDR1 is SGHKS and CDR2 is YYEKEE in the germline V gene (reference sequence). Unmatched junction bases numbered 12, after V lost 2 bases and J lost 4 bases. The CDR3, as DNA: TGTGCCAGCAGCTTAAGGGGGACTAGTATCGTGTCAGATACGCAGTATTTT. It encodes CASSLRGTSIVSDTQYF.

The chain employs TRBV5-1 and TRBJ1-6; D is uncertain. The length of the CDR3 is 15 residues. V shed 0 bases and J shed 7 bases, with 11 bases lying between them. CDR1 and CDR2 (germline): SGHRS, YFSETQ. CDR3 residues: CASSLAPEPNSPLHF. CDR3 nucleotide sequence: TGCGCCAGCAGCTTGGCCCCGGAGCCGAATTCACCCCTCCACTTT.

This chain connects TRBV3-1 (or the pseudogene TRBV3-2) to TRBJ1-4; D uncertain. The CDR3 is 18 residues long. V lost 4 bases to trimming and J lost 2 bases, with 20 bases between them. In germline, CDR1 is LGHDT, CDR2 YNNKEL (reference sequence). The CDR3 spells CASSLKAGIWATNEKLFF. In DNA form, the CDR3 reads TGTGCCAGCAGCCTAAAGGCAGGCATCTGGGCGACTAATGAAAAACTGTTTTTT.

The rearrangement uses TRBV9 and TRBJ1-6; possible D gene TRBD1, 5 bases. This CDR3 has 13 amino acids. CDR1 and CDR2 from the germline V gene are SGDLS and YYNGEE. Trimming shortened V by 0 bases and J by 9 bases, and 7 bases separated the two germline ends. CDR3 sequence (DNA): TGTGCCAGCAGCGTAGGGGGCTCTTCACCCCTCCACTTT. It is translated as CASSVGGSSPLHF.

The V call is TRBV14, the J call TRBJ2-1; TRBD2 aligns across 14 bases. The germline V gene has CDR1 SGHDN and CDR2 FVKESK. J lost 10 bases, V lost 4 bases, and 6 bases had no gene match. CDR3 length equals 15 residues. CDR3 region: CASSPGLAGVWEQFF. CDR3 coding DNA: TGTGCCAGCAGCCCGGGACTAGCGGGAGTTTGGGAGCAGTTCTTC.

In this sample, this clone turned up once. The CDR3 here is CASNRGLNTEAFF. CDR3 nucleotides: TGTGCCAGCAACAGGGGCTTGAACACTGAAGCTTTCTTT. V and J are TRBV24-1 and TRBJ1-1, with 7 nucleotides matching TRBD1. This CDR3 spans 13 amino acids. V lost 11 bases, J lost 0 bases, and 5 bases stayed unmatched. CDR1 and CDR2 from the germline V gene are KGHDR and SFDVKD.